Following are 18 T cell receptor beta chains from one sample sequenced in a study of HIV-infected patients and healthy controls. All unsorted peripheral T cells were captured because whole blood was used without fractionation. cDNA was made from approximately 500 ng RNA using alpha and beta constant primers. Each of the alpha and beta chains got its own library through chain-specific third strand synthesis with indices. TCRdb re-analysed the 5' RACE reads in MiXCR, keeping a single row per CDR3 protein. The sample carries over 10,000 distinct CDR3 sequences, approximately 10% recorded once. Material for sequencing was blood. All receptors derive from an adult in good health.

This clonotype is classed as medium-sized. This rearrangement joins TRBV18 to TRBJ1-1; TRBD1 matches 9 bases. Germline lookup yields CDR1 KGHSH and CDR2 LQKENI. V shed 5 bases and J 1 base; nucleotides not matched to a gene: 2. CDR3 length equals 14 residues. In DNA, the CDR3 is TGTGCCAGCTCAGAGGGACAGGGGAACACTGAAGCTTTCTTT. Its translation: CASSEGQGNTEAFF.

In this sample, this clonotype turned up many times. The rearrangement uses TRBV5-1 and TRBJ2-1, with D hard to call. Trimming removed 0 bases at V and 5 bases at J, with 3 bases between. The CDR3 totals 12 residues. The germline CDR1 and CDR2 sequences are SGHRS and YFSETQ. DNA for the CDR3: TGCGCCAGCAGCTTGGTTAACAATGAGCAGTTCTTC. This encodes CASSLVNNEQFF.

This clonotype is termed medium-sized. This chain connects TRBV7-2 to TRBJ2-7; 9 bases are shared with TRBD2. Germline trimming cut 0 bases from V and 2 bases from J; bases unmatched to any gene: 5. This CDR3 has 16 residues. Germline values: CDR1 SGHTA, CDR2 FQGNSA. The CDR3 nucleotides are TGTGCCAGCAGCTTAGCGGGGACTAGCCCGACCTACGAGCAGTACTTC. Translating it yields CASSLAGTSPTYEQYF. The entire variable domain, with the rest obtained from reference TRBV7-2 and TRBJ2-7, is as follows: GAGVSQSPSNKVTEKGKDVELRCDPISGHTALYWYRQSLGQGLEFLIYFQGNSAPDKSGLPSDRFSAERTGGSVSTLTIQRTQQEDSAVYLCASSLAGTSPTYEQYFGPGTRLTVT.

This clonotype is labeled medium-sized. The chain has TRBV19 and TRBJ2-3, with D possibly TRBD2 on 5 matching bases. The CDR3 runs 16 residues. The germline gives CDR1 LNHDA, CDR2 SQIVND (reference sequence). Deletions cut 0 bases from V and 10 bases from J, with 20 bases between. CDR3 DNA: TGTGCCAGTAGTATAGATCCCGGGAACCGGGCGGTCGCGCAGTATTTT. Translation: CASSIDPGNRAVAQYF.

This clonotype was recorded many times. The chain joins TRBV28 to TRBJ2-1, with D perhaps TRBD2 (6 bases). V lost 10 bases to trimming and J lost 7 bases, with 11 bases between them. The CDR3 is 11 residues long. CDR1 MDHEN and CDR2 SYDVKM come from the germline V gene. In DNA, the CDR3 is TGTGCCACTCTTGGGGGGAATGAGCAGTTCTTC. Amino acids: CATLGGNEQFF.

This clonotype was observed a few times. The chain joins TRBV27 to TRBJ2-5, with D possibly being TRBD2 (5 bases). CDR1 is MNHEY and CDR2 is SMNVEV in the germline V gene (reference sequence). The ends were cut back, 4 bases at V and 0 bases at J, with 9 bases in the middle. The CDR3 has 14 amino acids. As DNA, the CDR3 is TGTGCCAGCAGTTCACGACTATACCAAGAGACCCAGTACTTC. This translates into CASSSRLYQETQYF.

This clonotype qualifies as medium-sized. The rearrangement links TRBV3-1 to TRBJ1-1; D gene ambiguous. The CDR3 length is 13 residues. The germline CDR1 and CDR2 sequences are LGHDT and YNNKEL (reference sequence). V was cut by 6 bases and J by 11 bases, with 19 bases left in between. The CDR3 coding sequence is TGTGCCAGCAGAAACGGACCGGGCGGGGTGGCTTTCTTT. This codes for CASRNGPGGVAFF.

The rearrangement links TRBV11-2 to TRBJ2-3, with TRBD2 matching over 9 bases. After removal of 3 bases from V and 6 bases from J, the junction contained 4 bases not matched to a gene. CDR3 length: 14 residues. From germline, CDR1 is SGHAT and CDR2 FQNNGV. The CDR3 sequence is CASSLVAGADTQYF. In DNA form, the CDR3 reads TGTGCCAGCAGCTTGGTAGCGGGAGCTGATACGCAGTATTTT. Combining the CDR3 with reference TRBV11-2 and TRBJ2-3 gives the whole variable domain EAGVAQSPRYKIIEKRQSVAFWCNPISGHATLYWYQQILGQGPKLLIQFQNNGVVDDSQLPKDRFSAERLKGVDSTLKIQPAKLEDSAVYLCASSLVAGADTQYFGPGTRLTVL.

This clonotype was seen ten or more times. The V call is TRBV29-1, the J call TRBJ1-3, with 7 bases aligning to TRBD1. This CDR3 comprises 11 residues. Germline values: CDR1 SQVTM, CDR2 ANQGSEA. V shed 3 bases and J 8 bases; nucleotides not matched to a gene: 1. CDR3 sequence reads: CSVDRGDTIYF. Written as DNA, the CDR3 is TGCAGCGTTGACAGGGGGGACACCATATATTTT.

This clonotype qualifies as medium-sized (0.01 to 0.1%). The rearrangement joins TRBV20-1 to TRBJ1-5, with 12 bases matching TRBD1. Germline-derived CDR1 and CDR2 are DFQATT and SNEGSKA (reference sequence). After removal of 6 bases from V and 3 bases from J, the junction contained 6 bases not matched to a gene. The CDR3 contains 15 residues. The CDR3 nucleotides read TGCAGTGCCACGCCGGGACAGGGGGCCAATCAGCCCCAGCATTTT. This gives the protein CSATPGQGANQPQHF.

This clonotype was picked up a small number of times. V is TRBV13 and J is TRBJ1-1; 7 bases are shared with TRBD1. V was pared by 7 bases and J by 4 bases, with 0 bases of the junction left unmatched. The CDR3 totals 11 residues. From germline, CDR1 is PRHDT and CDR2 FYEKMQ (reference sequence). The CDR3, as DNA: TGTGCCAGCACAGGGGGCACTGAAGCTTTCTTT. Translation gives CASTGGTEAFF.

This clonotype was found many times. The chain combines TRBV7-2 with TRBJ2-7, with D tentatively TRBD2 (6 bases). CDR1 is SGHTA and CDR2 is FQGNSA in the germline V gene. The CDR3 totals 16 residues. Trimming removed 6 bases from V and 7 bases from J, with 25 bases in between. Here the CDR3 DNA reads TGTGCCAGCAGTCCGAACCCGGGAGCCTCTCAAGGGGAGCAGTACTTC. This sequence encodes CASSPNPGASQGEQYF. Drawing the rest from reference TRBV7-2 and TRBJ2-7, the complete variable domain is GAGVSQSPSNKVTEKGKDVELRCDPISGHTALYWYRQSLGQGLEFLIYFQGNSAPDKSGLPSDRFSAERTGGSVSTLTIQRTQQEDSAVYLCASSPNPGASQGEQYFGPGTRLTVT.

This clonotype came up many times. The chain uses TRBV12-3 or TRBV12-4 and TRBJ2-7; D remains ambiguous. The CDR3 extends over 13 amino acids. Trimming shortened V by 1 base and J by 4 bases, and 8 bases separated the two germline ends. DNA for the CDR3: TGTGCCAGCAGTTTAGGGTCCGGATACGAGCAGTACTTC. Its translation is CASSLGSGYEQYF.

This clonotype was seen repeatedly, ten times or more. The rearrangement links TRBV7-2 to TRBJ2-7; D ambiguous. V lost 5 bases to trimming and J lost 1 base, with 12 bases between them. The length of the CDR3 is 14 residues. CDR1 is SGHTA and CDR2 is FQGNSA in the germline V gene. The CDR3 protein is CASSRGRASYEQYF. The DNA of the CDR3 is TGTGCCAGCAGCCGAGGACGGGCTTCCTACGAGCAGTACTTC.

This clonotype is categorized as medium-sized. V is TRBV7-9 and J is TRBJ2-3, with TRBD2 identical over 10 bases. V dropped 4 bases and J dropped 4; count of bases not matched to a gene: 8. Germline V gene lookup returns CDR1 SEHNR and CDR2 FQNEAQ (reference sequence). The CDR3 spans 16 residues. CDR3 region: CASSSQGLAGADTQYF. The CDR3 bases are TGTGCCAGCAGCTCACAGGGCCTAGCGGGGGCAGATACGCAGTATTTT. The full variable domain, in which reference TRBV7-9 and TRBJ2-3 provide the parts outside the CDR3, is DTGVSQNPRHKITKRGQNVTFRCDPISEHNRLYWYRQTLGQGPEFLTYFQNEAQLEKSRLLSDRFSAERPKGSFSTLEIQRTEQGDSAMYLCASSSQGLAGADTQYFGPGTRLTVL.

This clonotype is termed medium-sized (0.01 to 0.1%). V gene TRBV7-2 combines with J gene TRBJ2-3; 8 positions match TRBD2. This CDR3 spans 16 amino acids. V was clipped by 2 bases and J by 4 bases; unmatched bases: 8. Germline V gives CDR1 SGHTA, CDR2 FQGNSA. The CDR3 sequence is CASSLLSGSNPDTQYF. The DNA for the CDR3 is TGTGCCAGCAGCTTACTGAGCGGGAGTAACCCAGATACGCAGTATTTT.

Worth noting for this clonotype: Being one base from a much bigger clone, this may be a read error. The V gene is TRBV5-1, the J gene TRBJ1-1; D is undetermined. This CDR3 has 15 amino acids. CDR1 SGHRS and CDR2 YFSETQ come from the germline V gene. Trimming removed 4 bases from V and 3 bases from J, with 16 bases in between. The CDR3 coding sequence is TGCGCCAGCAGCCCGGACGGGTATGGGGACACTGAAGCTTTCTTT. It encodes CASSPDGYGDTEAFF.

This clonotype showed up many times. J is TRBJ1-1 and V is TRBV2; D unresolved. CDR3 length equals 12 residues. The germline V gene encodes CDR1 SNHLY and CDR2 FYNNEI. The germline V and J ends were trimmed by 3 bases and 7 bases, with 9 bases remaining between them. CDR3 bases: TGTGCCAGCAGTGAGAGTCCCCTTGAAGCTTTCTTT. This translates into CASSESPLEAFF. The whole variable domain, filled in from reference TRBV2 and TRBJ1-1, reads EPEVTQTPSHQVTQMGQEVILRCVPISNHLYFYWYRQILGQKVEFLVSFYNNEISEKSEIFDDQFSVERPDGSNFTLKIRSTKLEDSAMYFCASSESPLEAFFGQGTRLTVV.